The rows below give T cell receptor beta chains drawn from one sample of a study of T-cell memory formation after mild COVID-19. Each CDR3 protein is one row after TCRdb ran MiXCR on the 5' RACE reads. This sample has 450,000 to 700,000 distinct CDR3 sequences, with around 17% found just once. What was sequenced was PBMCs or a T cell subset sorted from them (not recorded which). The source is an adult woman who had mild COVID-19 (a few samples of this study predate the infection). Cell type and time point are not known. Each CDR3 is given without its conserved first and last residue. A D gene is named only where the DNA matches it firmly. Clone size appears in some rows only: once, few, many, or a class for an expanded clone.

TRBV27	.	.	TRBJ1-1	ASRPGGGADTEAF
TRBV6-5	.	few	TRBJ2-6	ASSYFGPGANVLT
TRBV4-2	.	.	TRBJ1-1	ASSFHNRDTEAF
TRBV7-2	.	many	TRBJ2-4	ASSLGGGYLAKNIQY
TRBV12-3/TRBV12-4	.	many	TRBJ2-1	ASSPRDEQF
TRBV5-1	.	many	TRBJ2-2	ASSPVQGLSTGELF
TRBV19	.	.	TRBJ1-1	ASSDKSRAF
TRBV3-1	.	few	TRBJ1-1	ASSQDVFADSNTEAF
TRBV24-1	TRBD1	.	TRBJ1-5	ATSDPGQGAGQPQH
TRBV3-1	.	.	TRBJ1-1	ASSQKQEAF
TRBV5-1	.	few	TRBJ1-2	ASSLEAGPNYGYT
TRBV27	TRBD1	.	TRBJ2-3	ASSSLTGPTDTQY
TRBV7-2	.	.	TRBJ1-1	ASSLEFRAGTEAF
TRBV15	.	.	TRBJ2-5	ATSRERLQETQY
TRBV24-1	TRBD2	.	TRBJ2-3	ATSNPERGPSTDTQY
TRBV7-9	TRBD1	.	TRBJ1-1	ASSHGQVNTEAF
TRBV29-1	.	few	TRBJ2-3	SVEDSERGDFRTDTQY
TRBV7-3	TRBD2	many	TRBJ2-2	ASSFAGGGTGELF
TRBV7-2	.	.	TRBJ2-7	ASSLSRTYPTYEQY
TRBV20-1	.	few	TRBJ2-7	SARRAQTSYEQY
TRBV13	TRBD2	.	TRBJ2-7	ASSRGLAGVQGEQY
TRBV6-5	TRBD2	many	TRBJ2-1	ASSQGAGGLYNEQF
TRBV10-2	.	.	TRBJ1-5	ASRPASGQPQH